The clone carrying this TCR beta chain was counted once. The sample originates from a study of blood T cell repertoires in COVID-19. This CDR3 region has 20 residues. Germline CDR1 SNHLY, CDR2 FYNNEI. Losses at the gene ends were 6 bases for V and 0 bases for J; bases not matched to a gene: 19. Study processing details: Reference gene primer amplification gave nucleated cell count estimates. Generated by immunoSEQ multiplex PCR, the TCRdb table keeps only in-frame clones and is missing some. The V and J calls and clone size were taken over from that table, and D and trimming were inferred from the DNA. The table includes roughly 250,000 clones, roughly 86% detected once. Assignment of participants to cohorts was predicated upon participant-reported clinical history. For recovered donors of Cohort 3, there were two negative PCRs, clearance, or symptom resolution.

The TCR was taken from a woman in her fifties or sixties who had recovered from COVID-19. The sample taken for sequencing was PBMCs or T cells enriched from blood (not recorded which). The chain couples TRBV2 to TRBJ1-2, with 10 bases matching TRBD1. CDR3 in amino acids: CASRHIIPGQGTIANYGYTF. CDR3 in DNA: TGTGCCAGCAGACACATAATTCCGGGACAGGGGACCATAGCTAACTATGGCTACACCTTC.